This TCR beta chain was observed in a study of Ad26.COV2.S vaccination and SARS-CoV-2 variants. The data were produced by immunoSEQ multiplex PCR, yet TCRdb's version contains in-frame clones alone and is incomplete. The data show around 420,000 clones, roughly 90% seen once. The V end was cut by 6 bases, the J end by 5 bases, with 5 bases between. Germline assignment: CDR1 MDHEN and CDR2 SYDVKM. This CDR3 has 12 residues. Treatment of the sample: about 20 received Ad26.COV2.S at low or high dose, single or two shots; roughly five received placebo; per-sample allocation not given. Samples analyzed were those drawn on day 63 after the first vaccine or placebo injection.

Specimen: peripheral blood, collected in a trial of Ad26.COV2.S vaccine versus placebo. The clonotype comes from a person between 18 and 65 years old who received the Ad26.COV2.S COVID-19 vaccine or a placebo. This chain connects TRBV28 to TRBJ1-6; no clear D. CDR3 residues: CASSGDNSPLHF. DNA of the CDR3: TGTGCCAGCAGCGGAGATAATTCACCCCTCCACTTT.